A single sample gave rise to the 17 T cell receptor beta chains below, sequenced in a study of glioma-infiltrating T cells after dendritic cell vaccination. Profiled with immunoSEQ multiplex PCR; TCRdb holds only in-frame clones, not every one. The sample yields roughly 60,000 clones, approximately 81% seen once. Time point reported: after dendritic cell vaccination, including at tumor progression/relapse. The source material was blood, sampled after dendritic cell vaccination. The receptors stem from a human donor with glioblastoma.

A word on this clone: Additional DNA sequences in this sample encode the identical CDR3. The chain combines TRBV6-4 with TRBJ2-3; 10 positions agree with TRBD2. Losses at the gene ends were 0 bases for V and 3 bases for J; bases not matched to a gene: 3. This CDR3 is built from 16 residues. Germline V lookup: CDR1 MRHNA, CDR2 SNTAGT. Written as DNA, the CDR3 is TGTGCCAGCAGTGACTCAGCGGGGGGGCCAACAGATACGCAGTATTTT. Amino acid sequence: CASSDSAGGPTDTQYF.

The chain couples TRBV28 to TRBJ1-2, with TRBD1 identical over 9 bases. CDR1 MDHEN and CDR2 SYDVKM come from the germline V gene. The CDR3 is 15 amino acids. The J segment lost 4 bases and the V segment lost 3 bases, leaving 6 bases of the junction unmatched. CDR3 sequence reads: CASSFTGTGTYGYTF. CDR3 nucleotide sequence: TGTGCCAGCAGTTTCACCGGGACAGGGACCTATGGCTACACCTTC.

This clone was picked up one time. The J gene is TRBJ1-1, the V gene TRBV5-5; possibly TRBD1 for D (6 bases). Germline V gene lookup returns CDR1 SGHKS and CDR2 YYEKEE (reference sequence). The CDR3 loop spans 12 amino acids. The germline V and J ends were trimmed by 4 bases and 8 bases, with 12 bases remaining between them. For the CDR3, the DNA is TGTGCCAGCAGCCTGCCCAGGGGCGAAGCTTTCTTT. Protein: CASSLPRGEAFF. The full variable domain, completed using reference TRBV5-5 and TRBJ1-1, is DAGVTQSPTHLIKTRGQQVTLRCSPISGHKSVSWYQQVLGQGPQFIFQYYEKEERGRGNFPDRFSARQFPNYSSELNVNALLLGDSALYLCASSLPRGEAFFGQGTRLTVV.

V and J are TRBV30 and TRBJ2-2, with no clear D. The CDR3 loop spans 12 amino acids. Between the trimmed V and J ends, which lost 2 bases and 9 bases, there was a span of 10 bases. Per the germline V gene, CDR1 is GTSNPN and CDR2 is SVGIG (reference sequence). CDR3 sequence: CAWSSGSRELFF. DNA of the CDR3: TGTGCCTGGAGTTCAGGATCGCGGGAGCTGTTTTTT.

The table lists this clone with a count of one. This CDR3 reads CAISDRDGANVLTF. CDR3 bases: TGTGCCATCTCTGACAGAGATGGGGCCAACGTCCTGACTTTC. The chain is built from TRBV28 and TRBJ2-6, with D maybe TRBD1 (5 bases). Germline-derived CDR1 and CDR2 are MDHEN and SYDVKM. The CDR3 consists of 14 residues. Trimming took off 10 bases at V and 3 bases at J, with 13 bases between the two ends.

This clone was seen a handful of times. The rearrangement links TRBV21-1 to TRBJ1-5; the table's D call, TRBD1, has no DNA check behind it. TRBV21-1 is tagged as a pseudogene. There are 16 residues in the CDR3. CDR3 sequence (DNA): TGTGCCAGCAGCAAACGGGACAGGGAGGCTTCGCGGCCCCAGCATTTT. Its protein is CASSKRDREASRPQHF.

This sequence joins TRBV6-5 and TRBJ2-5, with 7 bases aligning to TRBD1. The V gene's germline CDR1 is MNHEY and CDR2 SVGAGI. Losses at the gene ends were 2 bases for V and 1 base for J; bases not matched to a gene: 4. The CDR3 has 15 residues. The chain's CDR3 is CASSYTGTAQETQYF. The CDR3 DNA follows: TGTGCCAGCAGTTACACCGGGACAGCCCAAGAGACCCAGTACTTC.

The J gene is TRBJ1-2, the V gene TRBV27, with D unclear. The CDR3 contains 15 residues. Deletions cut 0 bases from V and 8 bases from J, with 16 bases between. Germline lookup yields CDR1 MNHEY and CDR2 SMNVEV (reference sequence). CDR3 loop: CASSLSPVPAGGYTF. The DNA for the CDR3 is TGTGCCAGCAGTTTATCTCCTGTCCCCGCGGGAGGCTACACCTTC.

A remark on this clone: Germline and junction disagree at one end, which may indicate a read error. V is TRBV6-5 and J is TRBJ2-1; 8 positions agree with TRBD1. Germline V CDR1 and CDR2: MNHEY, SVGAGI. The CDR3 spans 15 residues. Here the CDR3 reads CAGSRTRTGTNEQFF. DNA for the CDR3: TGTGCCGGCAGTCGAACCCGGACAGGGACGAATGAGCAGTTCTTC.

This chain uses TRBV4-1 with TRBJ1-3; D not certain. The length of the CDR3 is 17 residues. V was shortened by 4 bases and J by 0 bases, with 16 bases between the two germline ends. CDR1 is MGHRA, CDR2 YSYEKL, per germline. CDR3 region: CASSRTAARNSGNTIYF. The CDR3 DNA is TGCGCCAGCAGCCGCACAGCCGCGAGAAACTCTGGAAACACCATATATTTT.

This chain connects TRBV2 to TRBJ2-1; D unclear. Per germline, CDR1 SNHLY and CDR2 FYNNEI. V was pared by 1 base and J by 13 bases, with 8 bases between. There are 11 residues in the CDR3. The CDR3 DNA sequence: TGTGCCAGCAGTGAAGGGGCTGTTCAGTTCTTC. Amino acid sequence: CASSEGAVQFF.

The chain links TRBV30 to TRBJ1-3; perhaps TRBD1 as D (5 bases). This CDR3 spans 14 amino acids. Trimming took 4 bases from V and 0 from J, leaving 10 bases between them. CDR1 is GTSNPN and CDR2 is SVGIG in the germline V gene (reference sequence). The CDR3 bases are TGTGCCTGGATGGGGGGGAGCTCTGGAAACACCATATATTTT. Translated, it gives CAWMGGSSGNTIYF.

The chain has TRBV21-1 and TRBJ1-6. TRBV21-1 is classified as a pseudogene. This CDR3 spans 17 amino acids. DNA for the CDR3: TGTGCCAGCAGCAAAGGGGGGGACCCAGGGAGTAATTCACCCCTCCACTTT. Protein: CASSKGGDPGSNSPLHF.

The V call is TRBV4-1, the J call TRBJ2-3; 9 bases are a match to TRBD2. CDR1 is MGHRA and CDR2 is YSYEKL in the germline V gene. This CDR3 has 16 residues. The ends lost 6 bases at V and 4 bases at J; junction bases unmatched: 11. The CDR3 region is CASSPGRGGRADTQYF. The CDR3 nucleotides read TGCGCCAGCAGTCCGGGGCGGGGGGGCCGGGCAGATACGCAGTATTTT.

The V gene is TRBV29-1, the J gene TRBJ1-1, with 7 bases fitting TRBD1. V trimming: 4 bases; J trimming: 1 base; junction bases outside the gene matches: 9. From germline, CDR1 is SQVTM and CDR2 ANQGSEA. The CDR3 length is 15 residues. The CDR3 DNA reads as TGCAGCGTTGTCAAGGGGGCGATTGGGAACACTGAAGCTTTCTTT. It is translated as CSVVKGAIGNTEAFF.

The rearrangement links TRBV11-3 to TRBJ2-3, with 9 bases aligning to TRBD1. The germline CDR1 and CDR2 sequences are SGHNT and YENEEA. With V trimmed by 5 bases and J by 3 bases, 9 bases remained unmatched. The CDR3 loop spans 16 amino acids. CDR3 amino acids: CASSVTGTGHTDTQYF. CDR3 DNA: TGTGCCAGCAGCGTTACCGGGACAGGGCATACAGATACGCAGTATTTT.

The chain links TRBV19 to TRBJ1-4; D is ambiguous. The CDR3 extends over 15 amino acids. With 5 bases removed from V and 3 bases from J, the gap between germline ends came to 13 bases. Germline assignment: CDR1 LNHDA and CDR2 SQIVND (reference sequence). As DNA, the CDR3 is TGTGCCAGTAGTCCGGACTTCGGGGCTAATGAAAAACTGTTTTTT. It codes for CASSPDFGANEKLFF.